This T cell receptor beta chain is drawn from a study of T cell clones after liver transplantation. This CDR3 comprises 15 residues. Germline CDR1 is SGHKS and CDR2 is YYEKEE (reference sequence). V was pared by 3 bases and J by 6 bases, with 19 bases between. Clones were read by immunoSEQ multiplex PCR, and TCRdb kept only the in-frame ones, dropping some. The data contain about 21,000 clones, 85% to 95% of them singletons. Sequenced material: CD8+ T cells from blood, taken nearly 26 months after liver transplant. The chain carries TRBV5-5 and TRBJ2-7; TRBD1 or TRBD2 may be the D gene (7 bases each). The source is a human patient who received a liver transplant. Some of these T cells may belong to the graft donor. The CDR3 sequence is CASSSRGDSRREQYF. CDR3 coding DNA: TGTGCCAGCAGCTCTCGGGGGGACAGTCGGCGCGAGCAGTACTTC.